A selection of T cell receptor beta chains follows, all from one sample in a study of blood T cells in healthy people across ages. A single record per CDR3 protein comes from TCRdb applying MiXCR to the 5' RACE reads. The table lists about 1.4 million distinct CDR3 sequences, roughly 59% of them singletons. Sequencing was done on a sample of blood. All receptors come from a man between 18 and 29 years old in good health. Each CDR3 is given without its conserved first and last residue. A D gene is named only where the DNA matches it firmly.

>TRBJ2-1|.|12|TRBV6-6
ASSYLQGDNEQF
>TRBJ2-1|TRBD1|11|TRBV2
ASSGQGVGEQF
>TRBJ2-1|TRBD2|11|TRBV10-3
AITETSMDEQF
>TRBJ1-1|TRBD1|13|TRBV7-9
ASSARTGSNTEAF
>TRBJ2-5|.|10|TRBV20-1
SASETGPEEY
>TRBJ1-1|.|12|TRBV25-1
ASSEYQTNTEAF
>TRBJ2-5|TRBD2|13|TRBV7-2
ASSLYGAGEKTQY
>TRBJ2-5|TRBD2|13|TRBV7-2
ASSRTSGEKETQY
>TRBJ2-7|TRBD1|14|TRBV7-2
ASSPQGQGLYDEQN
>TRBJ2-1|TRBD1|18|TRBV4-1
ASSQELRDRGVLAYNEQF
>TRBJ2-1|TRBD2|13|TRBV5-1
ASSVGTSGKDEQF
>TRBJ2-4|TRBD1|15|TRBV7-9
ASSATGTGIAKNIQY
>TRBJ1-2|.|11|TRBV5-1
ASSLFPGDGYT
>TRBJ2-3|TRBD1|13|TRBV4-1
ASSRDRAPTDTQY
>TRBJ2-1|.|13|TRBV20-1
SARDKRGGYNEQF
>TRBJ2-7|.|12|TRBV27
ASSLDRLKYEQY
>TRBJ1-4|.|12|TRBV12-3/TRBV12-4
ASSLGTSNEKLF
>TRBJ2-3|TRBD2|14|TRBV12-3/TRBV12-4
ASGRTSGTSTDTQY
>TRBJ1-2|.|11|TRBV6-5
ASSPGQINGYT
>TRBJ2-7|TRBD2|13|TRBV10-3
AISPMTSGHYEQY
>TRBJ2-5|TRBD2|12|TRBV29-1
SAQLAGNQETQY
>TRBJ1-2|.|12|TRBV6-5
ASTQAGTDYGYT
>TRBJ1-4|.|11|TRBV25-1
ASSEWSLEKLF
>TRBJ2-2|TRBD2|14|TRBV11-1
ASSLPTSGRRGELF
>TRBJ1-1|.|11|TRBV29-1
SVERGAYTEAF
>TRBJ2-2|.|14|TRBV4-1
ASSQERDLGRRELF